The clone carrying this T cell receptor beta chain was seen only once. TCRdb recomputed calls from the 5' RACE reads with MiXCR, one row per CDR3 protein. The sample yields 85,000 to 100,000 distinct CDR3 sequences, 10% to 15% seen once. The record originates from a study of spatial heterogeneity in lung cancer. Documented time point: sample taken at primary tumor resection. The input material, whole RNA from tumor, nontumor lung or frozen PBMC, was sequenced unsorted. From germline, CDR1 is SGHNT and CDR2 YYREEE (reference sequence). The CDR3 spans 15 residues. The V and J ends lost 4 bases and 4 bases, in that order; junction bases with no gene match: 5.

Sequences were derived from PBMCs, sampled at surgery. The source of this sequence is a male donor with early-stage non-small cell lung cancer. V usage is TRBV5-4 and J usage is TRBJ2-1; 10 bases agree with TRBD1. The DNA of the CDR3 is TGTGCCAGCAGCCTAGACAGGGGGCGTTACAATGAGCAGTTCTTC. Translated: CASSLDRGRYNEQFF.